This TCR beta chain comes out of a study of blood T cell repertoires in COVID-19. J gave up 4 bases and V 5 bases, and 15 bases lay outside the gene matches. The CDR3 contains 17 residues. Looked up from germline, CDR1 is SEHNR and CDR2 is FQNEAQ (reference sequence). Assay: immunoSEQ multiplex PCR; the TCRdb copy retains only in-frame clones and omits some. The table records about 260,000 clones, 75% to 90% of them present only once. The V and J genes are TRBV7-9 and TRBJ1-2, with 8 nucleotides matching TRBD1. The sequence came from a man younger than 40 with active or convalescent COVID-19. The sample was peripheral blood. The CDR3 protein is CASSPGGDRGRSYGYTF. CDR3 in DNA: TGTGCCAGCAGCCCCGGCGGAGACAGGGGACGCTCCTATGGCTACACCTTC.